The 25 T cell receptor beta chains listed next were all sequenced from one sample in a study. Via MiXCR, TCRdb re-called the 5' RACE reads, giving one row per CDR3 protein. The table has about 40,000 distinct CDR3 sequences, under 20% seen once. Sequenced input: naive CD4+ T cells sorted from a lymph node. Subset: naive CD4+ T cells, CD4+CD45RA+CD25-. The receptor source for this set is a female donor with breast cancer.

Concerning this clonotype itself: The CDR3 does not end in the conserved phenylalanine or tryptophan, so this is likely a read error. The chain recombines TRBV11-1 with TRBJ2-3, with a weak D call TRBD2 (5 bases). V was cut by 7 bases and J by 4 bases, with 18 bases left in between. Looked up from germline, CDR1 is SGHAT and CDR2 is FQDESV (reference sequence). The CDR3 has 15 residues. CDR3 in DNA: TGTGCCAGCACCCTTATGGCTCTGCGGGCAGATACGCAGTATTCT. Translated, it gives CASTLMALRADTQYS.

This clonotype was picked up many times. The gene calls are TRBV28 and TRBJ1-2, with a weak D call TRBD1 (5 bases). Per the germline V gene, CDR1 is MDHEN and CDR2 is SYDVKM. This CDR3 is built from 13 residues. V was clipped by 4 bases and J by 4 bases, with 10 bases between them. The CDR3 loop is CASSWLGVYGYTF. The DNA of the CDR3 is TGTGCCAGCAGTTGGTTAGGGGTCTATGGCTACACCTTC.

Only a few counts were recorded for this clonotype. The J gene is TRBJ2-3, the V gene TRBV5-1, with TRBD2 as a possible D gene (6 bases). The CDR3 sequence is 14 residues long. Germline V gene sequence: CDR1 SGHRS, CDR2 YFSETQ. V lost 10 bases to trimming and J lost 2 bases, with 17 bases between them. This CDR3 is CACVRDLATDTQYF. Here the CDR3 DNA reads TGCGCCTGCGTGAGGGACTTAGCCACAGATACGCAGTATTTT.

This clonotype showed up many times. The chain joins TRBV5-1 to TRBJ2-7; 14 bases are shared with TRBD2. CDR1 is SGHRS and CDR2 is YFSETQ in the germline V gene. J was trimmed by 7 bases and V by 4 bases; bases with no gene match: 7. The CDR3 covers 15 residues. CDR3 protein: CASSPGLAGGREQYF. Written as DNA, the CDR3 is TGCGCCAGCAGCCCAGGACTAGCGGGAGGTCGTGAGCAGTACTTC.

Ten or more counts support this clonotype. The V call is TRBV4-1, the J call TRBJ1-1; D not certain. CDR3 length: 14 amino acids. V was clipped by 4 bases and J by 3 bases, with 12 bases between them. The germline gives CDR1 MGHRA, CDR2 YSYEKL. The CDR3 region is CASSLGPSDTEAFF. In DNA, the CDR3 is TGCGCCAGCAGCCTTGGGCCGTCAGACACTGAAGCTTTCTTT.

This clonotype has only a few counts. Here the CDR3 reads CSAVPPRSRETQYF. Here the CDR3 DNA reads TGCAGTGCTGTCCCCCCCCGATCCCGCGAGACCCAGTACTTC. V is TRBV20-1 and J is TRBJ2-5; D ambiguous. Trimming shortened V by 5 bases and J by 5 bases, and 18 bases separated the two germline ends. CDR1 is DFQATT and CDR2 is SNEGSKA in the germline V gene (reference sequence). The CDR3 spans 14 residues.

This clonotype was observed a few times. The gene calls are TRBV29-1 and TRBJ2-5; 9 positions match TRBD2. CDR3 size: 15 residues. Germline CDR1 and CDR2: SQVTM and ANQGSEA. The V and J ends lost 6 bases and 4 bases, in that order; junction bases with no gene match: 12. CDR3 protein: CSVRGLAGSTETQYF. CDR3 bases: TGCAGCGTAAGGGGGCTAGCGGGAAGCACAGAGACCCAGTACTTC.

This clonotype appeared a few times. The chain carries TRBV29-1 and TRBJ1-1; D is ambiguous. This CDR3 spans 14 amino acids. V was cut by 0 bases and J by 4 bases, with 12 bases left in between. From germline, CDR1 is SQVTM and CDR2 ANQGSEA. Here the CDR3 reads CSVEESSVGTEAFF. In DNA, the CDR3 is TGCAGCGTTGAAGAGTCCTCGGTGGGCACTGAAGCTTTCTTT.

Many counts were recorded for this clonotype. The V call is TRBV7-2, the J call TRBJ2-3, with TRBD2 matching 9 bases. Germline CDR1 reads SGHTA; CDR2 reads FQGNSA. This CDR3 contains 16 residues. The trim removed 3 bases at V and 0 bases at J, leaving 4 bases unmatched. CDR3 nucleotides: TGTGCCAGCAGCTTTCTAGCGGGGACTAGCACAGATACGCAGTATTTT. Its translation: CASSFLAGTSTDTQYF.

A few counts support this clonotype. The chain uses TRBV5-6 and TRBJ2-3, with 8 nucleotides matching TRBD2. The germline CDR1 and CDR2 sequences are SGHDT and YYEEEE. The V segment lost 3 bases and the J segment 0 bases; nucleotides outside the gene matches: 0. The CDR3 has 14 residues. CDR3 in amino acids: CASSSSGSTDTQYF. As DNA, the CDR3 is TGTGCCAGCAGCTCTAGCGGGAGCACAGATACGCAGTATTTT.

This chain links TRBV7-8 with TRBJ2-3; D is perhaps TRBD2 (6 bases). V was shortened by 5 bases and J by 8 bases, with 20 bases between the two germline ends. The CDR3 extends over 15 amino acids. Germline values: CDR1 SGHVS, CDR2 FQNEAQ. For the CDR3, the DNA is TGTGCCAGCAGCGGCGGGTCCTCCCTCGGGGGTACGCAGTATTTT. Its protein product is CASSGGSSLGGTQYF. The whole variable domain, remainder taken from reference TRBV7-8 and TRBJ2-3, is GAGVSQSPRYKVAKRGQDVALRCDPISGHVSLFWYQQALGQGPEFLTYFQNEAQLDKSGLPSDRFFAERPEGSVSTLKIQRTQQEDSAVYLCASSGGSSLGGTQYFGPGTRLTVL.

CDR3 in amino acids: CAVGLAGGTDTQYF. The DNA of the CDR3 is TGTGCCGTAGGACTAGCGGGAGGGACAGATACGCAGTATTTT. The rearrangement uses TRBV10-3 and TRBJ2-3, with TRBD2 matching 15 bases. CDR3 length: 14 amino acids. The germline V gene has CDR1 ENHRY and CDR2 SYGVKD. The V gene end was trimmed by 11 bases and the J gene end by 3 bases; junction bases not matched to a gene: 3.

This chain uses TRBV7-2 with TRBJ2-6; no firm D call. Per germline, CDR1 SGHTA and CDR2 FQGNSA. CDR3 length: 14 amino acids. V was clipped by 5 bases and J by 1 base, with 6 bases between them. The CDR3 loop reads CASSLESGANVLTF. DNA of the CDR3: TGTGCCAGCAGCCTAGAGTCTGGGGCCAACGTCCTGACTTTC.

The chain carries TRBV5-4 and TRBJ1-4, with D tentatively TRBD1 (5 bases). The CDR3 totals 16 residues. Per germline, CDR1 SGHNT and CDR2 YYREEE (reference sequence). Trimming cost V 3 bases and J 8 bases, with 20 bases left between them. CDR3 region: CASSSGRTGNREKLFF. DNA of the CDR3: TGTGCCAGCAGCTCGGGACGGACGGGAAATCGAGAAAAACTGTTTTTT.

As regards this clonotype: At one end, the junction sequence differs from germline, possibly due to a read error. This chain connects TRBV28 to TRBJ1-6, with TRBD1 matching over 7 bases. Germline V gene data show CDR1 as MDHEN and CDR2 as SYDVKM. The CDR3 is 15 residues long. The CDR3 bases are TGTGCCGGCAGTCCCCGCCACAGGGGCGATTCACCCCTCCACTTT. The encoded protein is CAGSPRHRGDSPLHF.

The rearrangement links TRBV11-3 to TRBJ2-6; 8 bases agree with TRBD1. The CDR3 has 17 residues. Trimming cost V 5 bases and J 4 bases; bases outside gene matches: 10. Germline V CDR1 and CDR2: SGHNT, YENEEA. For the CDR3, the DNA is TGTGCCAGCAGCCCGGGACAGGCTACCCCCGGGGCCAACGTCCTGACTTTC. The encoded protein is CASSPGQATPGANVLTF.

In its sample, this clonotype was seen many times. The CDR3 spells CASSLAQGVQNIQYF. Written as DNA, the CDR3 is TGTGCCAGCAGCTTAGCCCAGGGAGTCCAAAACATTCAGTACTTC. The V and J genes are TRBV7-2 and TRBJ2-4; D is perhaps TRBD1 or TRBD2 (5 bases each). This CDR3 has 15 amino acids. Trimming pared 0 bases from V and 5 bases from J, leaving 11 bases between. Germline V lookup: CDR1 SGHTA, CDR2 FQGNSA.

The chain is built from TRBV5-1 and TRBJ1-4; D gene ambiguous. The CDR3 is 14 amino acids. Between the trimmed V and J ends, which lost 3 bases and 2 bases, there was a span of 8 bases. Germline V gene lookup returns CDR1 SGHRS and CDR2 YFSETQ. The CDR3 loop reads CASSSDGTNEKLFF. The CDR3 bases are TGCGCCAGCAGCTCGGACGGTACTAATGAAAAACTGTTTTTT.

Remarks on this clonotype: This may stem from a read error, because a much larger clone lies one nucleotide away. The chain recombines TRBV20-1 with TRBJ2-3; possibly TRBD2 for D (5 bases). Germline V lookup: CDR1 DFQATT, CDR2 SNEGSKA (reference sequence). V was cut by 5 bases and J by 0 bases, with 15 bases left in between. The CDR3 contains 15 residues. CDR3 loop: CSAGPFRDSTDTQYF. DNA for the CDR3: TGCAGTGCTGGGCCCTTTCGGGATAGCACAGATACGCAGTATTTT.

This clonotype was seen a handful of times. The CDR3 spells CASSPNRQGGGNTEAFF. The CDR3, as DNA: TGTGCCAGCAGCCCCAACAGACAGGGCGGAGGGAACACTGAAGCTTTCTTT. V gene TRBV7-9 combines with J gene TRBJ1-1, with TRBD1 matching over 7 bases. The germline CDR1 and CDR2 sequences are SEHNR and FQNEAQ (reference sequence). The CDR3 loop spans 17 amino acids. The V segment lost 5 bases and the J segment 1 base; nucleotides outside the gene matches: 13.

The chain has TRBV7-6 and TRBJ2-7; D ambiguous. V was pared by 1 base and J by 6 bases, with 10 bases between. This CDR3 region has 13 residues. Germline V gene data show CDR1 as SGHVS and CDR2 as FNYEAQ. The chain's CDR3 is CASSLEGLGEQYF. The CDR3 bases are TGTGCCAGCAGCTTAGAAGGGTTGGGCGAGCAGTACTTC.

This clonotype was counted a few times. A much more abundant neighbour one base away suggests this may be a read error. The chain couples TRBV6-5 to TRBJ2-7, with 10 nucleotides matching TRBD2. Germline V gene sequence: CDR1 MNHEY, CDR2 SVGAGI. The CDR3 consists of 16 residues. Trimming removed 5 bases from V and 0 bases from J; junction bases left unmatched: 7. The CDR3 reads CASSTRSGRTSYEQYF. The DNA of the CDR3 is TGTGCCAGCAGTACACGTAGCGGGAGGACCTCCTACGAGCAGTACTTC.

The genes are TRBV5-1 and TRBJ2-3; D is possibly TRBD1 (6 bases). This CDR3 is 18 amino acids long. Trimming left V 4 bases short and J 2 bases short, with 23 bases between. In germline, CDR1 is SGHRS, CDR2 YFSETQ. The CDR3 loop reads CASSPMPRSGHLTDTQYF. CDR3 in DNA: TGCGCCAGCAGCCCGATGCCACGATCGGGACACCTCACAGATACGCAGTATTTT.

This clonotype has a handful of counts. CDR3 bases: TGCAGCGTTGGAACAGGAGGGGTAGCTTTCTTT. As protein: CSVGTGGVAFF. The chain recombines TRBV29-1 with TRBJ1-1, with D tentatively TRBD1 (5 bases). CDR1 and CDR2 from the germline V gene are SQVTM and ANQGSEA. V was clipped by 4 bases and J by 10 bases, with 13 bases between them. The CDR3 contains 11 residues.

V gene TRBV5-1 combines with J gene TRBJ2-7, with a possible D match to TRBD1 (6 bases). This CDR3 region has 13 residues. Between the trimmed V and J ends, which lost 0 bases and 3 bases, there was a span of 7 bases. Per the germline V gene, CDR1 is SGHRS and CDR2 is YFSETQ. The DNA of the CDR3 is TGCGCCAGCAGCTTGGACAGGGACTACGAGCAGTACTTC. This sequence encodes CASSLDRDYEQYF.